This T cell receptor beta chain was retrieved from a study of regulatory T cells in long-lasting Graves disease. To make TCR beta libraries, researchers used iRepertoire HTBI primers and Arm-PCR of CDR3 regions. TCRdb redid the calling of the multiplex PCR reads with MiXCR, one entry per CDR3 protein. The profile shows 580,000 or so distinct CDR3 sequences, roughly 16% of them singletons. The time point was: newly diagnosed GD, antithyroid drugs for less than 3 months. With RNA extracted from PBMCs as input, the TCR library was made. This clonotype was detected a few times. Germline V CDR1 and CDR2: SEHNR, FQNEAQ (reference sequence). V was cut by 2 bases and J by 1 base, with 4 bases left in between. This CDR3 is 13 amino acids long. These data were likewise used in another study, on T cells in Graves' hyperthyroidism and ophthalmopathy. According to that study: The diagnoses drew upon clinical symptoms, serum thyroxine and TRAb, thyroid ultrasound and orbital computed tomography. Most clonotypes expanded in the thyroid (above 0.001) were also present in blood.

The source is a man between 18 and 29 years old with Graves disease. The V call is TRBV7-9, the J call TRBJ2-3, with D uncertain. The sample in question was peripheral blood mononuclear cells (PBMCs), obtained at new diagnosis, from a patient treated with antithyroid drugs. This CDR3 reads CASSLIGTDTQYF. The CDR3 bases are TGTGCCAGCAGCTTAATCGGCACAGATACGCAGTATTTT.